The sequence of this T cell receptor beta chain was determined in a study of a mutant IDH1 vaccine in newly diagnosed glioma. On the study more broadly: Weeks 1, 3, 5, 7, 11, 15, 19 and 23 were when patients received their eight vaccinations. In some groups vaccination began 4-6 weeks post-radiotherapy; others received it with temozolomide. Treated patients, approximately 60% male and roughly 40% female, averaged approximately 40 years of age.

To note about this clone: Its antigen is currently unknown.

V dropped 0 bases and J dropped 3; count of bases not matched to a gene: 3. Germline-derived CDR1 and CDR2 are MNHNY and SVGAGI (reference sequence). This CDR3 is 15 amino acids long. Assay used: immunoSEQ multiplex PCR; TCRdb lists only in-frame clones, some missing. The data contain 75,000 to 80,000 clones, about 91% of them seen just once; the ten biggest clones take up under 0.7%. Specified time point: week 5, during vaccination. In every dose of vaccine, 300 ug of mutant IDH1 20-mer peptide was given alongside topical imiquimod. The source material was PBMCs, sampled from a glioma patient whose treatment included an IDH1 peptide vaccine. The chain recombines TRBV6-6 with TRBJ2-3, with 7 bases matching TRBD1. The clonotype was recovered from a woman aged 45-65 years with glioma. CDR3 DNA sequence: TGTGCCAGCAGTTACTCGACAGGGTTAACAGATACGCAGTATTTT. Amino acids: CASSYSTGLTDTQYF.